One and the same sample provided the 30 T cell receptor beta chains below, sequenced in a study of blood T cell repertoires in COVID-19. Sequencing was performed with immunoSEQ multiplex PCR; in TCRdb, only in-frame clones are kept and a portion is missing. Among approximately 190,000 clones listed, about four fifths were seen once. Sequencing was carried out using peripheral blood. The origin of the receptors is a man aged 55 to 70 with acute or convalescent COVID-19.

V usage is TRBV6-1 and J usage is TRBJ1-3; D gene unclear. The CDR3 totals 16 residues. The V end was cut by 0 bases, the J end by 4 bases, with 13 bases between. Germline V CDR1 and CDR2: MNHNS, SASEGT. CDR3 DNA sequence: TGTGCCAGCAGTGAAGCTCGGGGATGGGTCGGAAACACCATATATTTT. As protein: CASSEARGWVGNTIYF.

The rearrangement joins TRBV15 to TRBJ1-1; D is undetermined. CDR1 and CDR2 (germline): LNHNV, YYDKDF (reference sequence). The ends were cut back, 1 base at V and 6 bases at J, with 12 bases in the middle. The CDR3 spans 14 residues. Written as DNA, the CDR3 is TGTGCCACCAGCAGAGCAGCGTTAACCCCTGAAGCTTTCTTT. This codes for CATSRAALTPEAFF.

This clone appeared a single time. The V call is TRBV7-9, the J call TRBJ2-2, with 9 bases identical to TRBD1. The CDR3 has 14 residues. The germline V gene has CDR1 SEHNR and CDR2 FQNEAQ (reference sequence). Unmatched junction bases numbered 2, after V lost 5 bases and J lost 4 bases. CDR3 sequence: CASSATGGTGELFF. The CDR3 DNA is TGTGCCAGCAGCGCGACAGGGGGCACCGGGGAGCTGTTTTTT. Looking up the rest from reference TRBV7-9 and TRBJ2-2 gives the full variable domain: DTGVSQNPRHKITKRGQNVTFRCDPISEHNRLYWYRQTLGQGPEFLTYFQNEAQLEKSRLLSDRFSAERPKGSFSTLEIQRTEQGDSAMYLCASSATGGTGELFFGEGSRLTVL.

This CDR3 reads CASSYASGSGFGGYTF. DNA of the CDR3: TGTGCCAGCAGTTACGCGTCAGGGTCAGGTTTTGGTGGCTACACCTTC. The chain joins TRBV6-5 to TRBJ1-2; a possible D gene is TRBD1 (5 bases). Germline V gene sequence: CDR1 MNHEY, CDR2 SVGAGI. CDR3 size: 16 residues. The germline V and J ends were trimmed by 2 bases and 7 bases, with 20 bases remaining between them.

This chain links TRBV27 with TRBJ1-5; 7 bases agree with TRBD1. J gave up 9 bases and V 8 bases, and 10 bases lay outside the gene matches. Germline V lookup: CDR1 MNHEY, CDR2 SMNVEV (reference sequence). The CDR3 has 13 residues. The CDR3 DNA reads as TGTGCCAGCGGCCGGACAGGAGGATTGCCCCAGCATTTT. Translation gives CASGRTGGLPQHF.

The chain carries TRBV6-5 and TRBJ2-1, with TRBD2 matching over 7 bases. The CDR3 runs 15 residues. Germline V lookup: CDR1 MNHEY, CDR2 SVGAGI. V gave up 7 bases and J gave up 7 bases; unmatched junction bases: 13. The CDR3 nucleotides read TGTGCCAGCATTTTATCCTTGCGCGGGAGAAATGAGCAGTTCTTC. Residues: CASILSLRGRNEQFF.

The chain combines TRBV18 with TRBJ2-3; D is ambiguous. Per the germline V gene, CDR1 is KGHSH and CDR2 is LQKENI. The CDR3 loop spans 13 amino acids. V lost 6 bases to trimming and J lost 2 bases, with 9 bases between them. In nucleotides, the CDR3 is TGTGCCAGCTCTCCCTCCTCCACAGATACGCAGTATTTT. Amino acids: CASSPSSTDTQYF.

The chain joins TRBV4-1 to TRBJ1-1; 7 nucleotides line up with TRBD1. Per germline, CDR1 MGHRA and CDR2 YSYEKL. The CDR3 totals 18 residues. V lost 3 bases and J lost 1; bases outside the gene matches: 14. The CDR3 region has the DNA TGCGCCAGCAGCCAGAGATTTGGACAGGCTAGGGCGAACACTGAAGCTTTCTTT. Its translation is CASSQRFGQARANTEAFF.

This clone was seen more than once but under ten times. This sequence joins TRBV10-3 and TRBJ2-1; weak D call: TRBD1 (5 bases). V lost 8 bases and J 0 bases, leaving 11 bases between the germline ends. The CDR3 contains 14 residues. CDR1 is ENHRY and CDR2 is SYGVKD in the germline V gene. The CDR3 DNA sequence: TGTGCCATCTCAGGACAAGACTCCTACAATGAGCAGTTCTTC. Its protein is CAISGQDSYNEQFF.

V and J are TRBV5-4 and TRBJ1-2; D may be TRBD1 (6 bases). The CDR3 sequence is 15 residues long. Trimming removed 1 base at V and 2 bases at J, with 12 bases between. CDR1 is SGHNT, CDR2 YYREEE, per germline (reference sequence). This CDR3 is CASSLRTDLNYGYTF. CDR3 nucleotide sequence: TGTGCCAGCAGCTTGCGGACAGATCTAAACTATGGCTACACCTTC.

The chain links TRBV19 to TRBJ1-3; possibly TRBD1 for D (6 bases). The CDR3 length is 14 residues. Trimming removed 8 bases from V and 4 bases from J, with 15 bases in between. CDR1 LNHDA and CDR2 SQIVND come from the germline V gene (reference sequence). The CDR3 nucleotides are TGTGCCAGTTTTCCAACGGGACAAGGAAACACCATATATTTT. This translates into CASFPTGQGNTIYF.

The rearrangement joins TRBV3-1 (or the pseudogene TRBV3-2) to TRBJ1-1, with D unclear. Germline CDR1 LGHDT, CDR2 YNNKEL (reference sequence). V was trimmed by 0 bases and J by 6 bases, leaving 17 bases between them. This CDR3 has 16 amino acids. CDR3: CASSQDHRRRKAEAFF. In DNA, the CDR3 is TGTGCCAGCAGCCAAGATCATCGGAGGAGGAAAGCTGAAGCTTTCTTT.

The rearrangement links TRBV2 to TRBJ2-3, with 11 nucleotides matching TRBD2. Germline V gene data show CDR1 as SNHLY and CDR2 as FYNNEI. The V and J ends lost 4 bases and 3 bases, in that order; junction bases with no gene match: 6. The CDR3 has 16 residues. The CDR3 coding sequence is TGTGCCAGCAGTGTCCCACTAGCGGGAGTTACAGATACGCAGTATTTT. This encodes CASSVPLAGVTDTQYF.

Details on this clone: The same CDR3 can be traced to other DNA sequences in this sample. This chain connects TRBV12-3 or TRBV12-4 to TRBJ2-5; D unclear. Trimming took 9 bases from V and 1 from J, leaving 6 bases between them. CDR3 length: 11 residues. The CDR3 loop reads CASSPQETQYF. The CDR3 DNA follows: TGTGCCAGTAGCCCCCAAGAGACCCAGTACTTC.

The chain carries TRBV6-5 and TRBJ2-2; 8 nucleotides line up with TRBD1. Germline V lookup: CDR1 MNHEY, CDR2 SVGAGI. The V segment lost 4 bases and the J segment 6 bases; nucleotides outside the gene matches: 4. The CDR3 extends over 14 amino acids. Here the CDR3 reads CASSWQGAAGELFF. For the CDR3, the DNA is TGTGCCAGCAGTTGGCAGGGGGCGGCCGGGGAGCTGTTTTTT.

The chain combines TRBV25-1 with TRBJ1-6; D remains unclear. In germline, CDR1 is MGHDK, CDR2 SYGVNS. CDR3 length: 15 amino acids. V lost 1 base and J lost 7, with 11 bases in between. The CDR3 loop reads CASSESPGNNSPLHF. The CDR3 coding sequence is TGTGCCAGCAGTGAATCCCCCGGGAACAATTCACCCCTCCACTTT.

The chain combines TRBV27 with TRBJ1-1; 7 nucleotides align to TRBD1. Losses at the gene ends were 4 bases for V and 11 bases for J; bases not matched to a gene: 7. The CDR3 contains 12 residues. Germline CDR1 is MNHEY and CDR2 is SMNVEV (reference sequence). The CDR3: CASSYTGVAAFF. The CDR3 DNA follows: TGTGCCAGCAGTTATACAGGGGTCGCTGCTTTCTTT.

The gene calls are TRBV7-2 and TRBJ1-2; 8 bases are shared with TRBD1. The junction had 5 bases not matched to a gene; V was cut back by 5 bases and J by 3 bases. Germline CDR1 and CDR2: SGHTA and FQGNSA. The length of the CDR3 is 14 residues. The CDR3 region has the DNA TGTGCCAGCAGCGTAAAGACAGGGGACTATGGCTACACCTTC. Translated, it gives CASSVKTGDYGYTF.

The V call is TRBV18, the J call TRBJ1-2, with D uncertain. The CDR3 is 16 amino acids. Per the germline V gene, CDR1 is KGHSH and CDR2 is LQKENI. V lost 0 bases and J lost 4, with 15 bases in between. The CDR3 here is CASSPPFPGTRYGYTF. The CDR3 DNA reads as TGTGCCAGCTCACCACCGTTCCCGGGTACCCGCTATGGCTACACCTTC.

The CDR3 loop reads CASRSSGINQPQHF. The CDR3 nucleotides are TGTGCCAGCAGGTCATCAGGAATCAATCAGCCCCAGCATTTT. The chain links TRBV25-1 to TRBJ1-5; no reliable D call. Trimming cost V 6 bases and J 3 bases, with 12 bases left between them. The V gene's germline CDR1 is MGHDK and CDR2 SYGVNS. This CDR3 has 14 residues. Full variable domain (missing parts from reference TRBV25-1 and TRBJ1-5): EADIYQTPRYLVIGTGKKITLECSQTMGHDKMYWYQQDPGMELHLIHYSYGVNSTEKGDLSSESTVSRIRTEHFPLTLESARPSHTSQYLCASRSSGINQPQHFGDGTRLSIL.

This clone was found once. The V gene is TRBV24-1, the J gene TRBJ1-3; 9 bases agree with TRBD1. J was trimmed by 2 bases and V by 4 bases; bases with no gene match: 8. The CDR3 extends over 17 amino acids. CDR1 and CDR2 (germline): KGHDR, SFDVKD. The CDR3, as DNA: TGTGCCACCAGTGACCCCCCGACAGGGGGAACTGGAAACACCATATATTTT. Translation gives CATSDPPTGGTGNTIYF.

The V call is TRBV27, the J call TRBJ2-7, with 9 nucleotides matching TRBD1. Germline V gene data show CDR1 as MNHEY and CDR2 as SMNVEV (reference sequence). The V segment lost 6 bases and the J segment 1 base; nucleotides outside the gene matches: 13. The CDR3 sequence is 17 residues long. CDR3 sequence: CASSLRPPGQGSYEQYF. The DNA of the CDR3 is TGTGCCAGCAGCCTAAGACCCCCGGGACAGGGATCCTACGAGCAGTACTTC.

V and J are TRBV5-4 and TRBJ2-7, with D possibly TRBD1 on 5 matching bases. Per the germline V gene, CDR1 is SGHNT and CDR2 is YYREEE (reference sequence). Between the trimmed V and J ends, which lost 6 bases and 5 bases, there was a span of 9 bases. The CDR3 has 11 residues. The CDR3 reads CASNRFDEQYF. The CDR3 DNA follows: TGTGCCAGCAACAGGTTCGACGAGCAGTACTTC.

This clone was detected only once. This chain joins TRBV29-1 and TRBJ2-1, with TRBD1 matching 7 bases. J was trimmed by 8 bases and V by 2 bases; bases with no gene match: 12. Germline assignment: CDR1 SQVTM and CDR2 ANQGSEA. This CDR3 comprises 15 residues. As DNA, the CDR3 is TGCAGCGTTGAAACTTTGCAGGGGGTATGGGATGAGCAGTTCTTC. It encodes CSVETLQGVWDEQFF.

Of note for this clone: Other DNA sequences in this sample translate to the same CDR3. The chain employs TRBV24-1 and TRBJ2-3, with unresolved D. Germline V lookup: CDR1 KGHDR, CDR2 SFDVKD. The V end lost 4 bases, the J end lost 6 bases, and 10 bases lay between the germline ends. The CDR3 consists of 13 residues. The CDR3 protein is CATSDPSVDTQYF. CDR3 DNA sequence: TGTGCCACCAGTGACCCCAGTGTGGATACGCAGTATTTT.

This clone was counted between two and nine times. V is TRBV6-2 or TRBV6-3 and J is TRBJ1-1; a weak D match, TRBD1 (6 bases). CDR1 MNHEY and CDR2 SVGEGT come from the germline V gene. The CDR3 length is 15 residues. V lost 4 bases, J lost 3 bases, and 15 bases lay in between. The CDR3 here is CASSSGGRLDTEAFF. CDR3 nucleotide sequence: TGTGCCAGCAGTTCCGGGGGGCGCCTGGACACTGAAGCTTTCTTT.

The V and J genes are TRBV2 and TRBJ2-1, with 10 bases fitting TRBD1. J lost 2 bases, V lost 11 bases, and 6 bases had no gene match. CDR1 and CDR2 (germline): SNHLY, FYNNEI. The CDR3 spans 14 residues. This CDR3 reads CAGGGQGTYNEQFF. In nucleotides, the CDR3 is TGTGCCGGGGGGGGACAGGGGACCTACAATGAGCAGTTCTTC.

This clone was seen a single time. The CDR3 protein is CASSVTTGGIGNTIYF. The CDR3 DNA is TGTGCCAGCAGCGTAACCACAGGGGGCATTGGAAACACCATATATTTT. The chain is built from TRBV9 and TRBJ1-3; TRBD1 aligns across 9 bases. This CDR3 contains 16 residues. Germline CDR1 and CDR2: SGDLS and YYNGEE. V lost 1 base to trimming and J lost 3 bases; unmatched junction nucleotides: 5. Full variable domain (missing parts from reference TRBV9 and TRBJ1-3): DSGVTQTPKHLITATGQRVTLRCSPRSGDLSVYWYQQSLDQGLQFLIQYYNGEERAKGNILERFSAQQFPDLHSELNLSSLELGDSALYFCASSVTTGGIGNTIYFGEGSWLTVV.

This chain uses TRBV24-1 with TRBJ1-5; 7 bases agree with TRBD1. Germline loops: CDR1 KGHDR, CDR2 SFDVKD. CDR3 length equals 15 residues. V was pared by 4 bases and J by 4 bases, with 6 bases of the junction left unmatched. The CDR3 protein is CATSDSGQPNQPQHF. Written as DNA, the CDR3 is TGTGCCACCAGTGACTCGGGACAGCCAAATCAGCCCCAGCATTTT.

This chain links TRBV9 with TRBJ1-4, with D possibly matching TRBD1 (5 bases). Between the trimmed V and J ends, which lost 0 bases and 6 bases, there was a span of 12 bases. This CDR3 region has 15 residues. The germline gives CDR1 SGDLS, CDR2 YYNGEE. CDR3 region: CASSVVGREDEKLFF. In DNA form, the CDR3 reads TGTGCCAGCAGCGTAGTTGGCAGGGAGGATGAAAAACTGTTTTTT.